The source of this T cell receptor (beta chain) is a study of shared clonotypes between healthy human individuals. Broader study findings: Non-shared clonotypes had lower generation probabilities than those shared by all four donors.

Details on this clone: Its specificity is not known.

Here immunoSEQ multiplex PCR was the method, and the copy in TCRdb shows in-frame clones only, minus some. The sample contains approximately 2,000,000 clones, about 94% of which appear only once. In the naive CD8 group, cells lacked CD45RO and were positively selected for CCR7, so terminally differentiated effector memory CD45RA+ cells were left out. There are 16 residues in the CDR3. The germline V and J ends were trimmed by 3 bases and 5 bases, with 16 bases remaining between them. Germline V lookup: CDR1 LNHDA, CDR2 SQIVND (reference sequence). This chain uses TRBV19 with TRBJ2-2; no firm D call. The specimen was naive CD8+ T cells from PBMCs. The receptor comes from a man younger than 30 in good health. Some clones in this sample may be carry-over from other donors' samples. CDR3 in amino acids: CASSMFEAGSTGELFF. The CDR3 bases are TGTGCCAGTAGTATGTTTGAGGCAGGTAGTACCGGGGAGCTGTTTTTT. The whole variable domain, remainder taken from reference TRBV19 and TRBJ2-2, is DGGITQSPKYLFRKEGQNVTLSCEQNLNHDAMYWYRQDPGQGLRLIYYSQIVNDFQKGDIAEGYSVSREKKESFPLTVTSAQKNPTAFYLCASSMFEAGSTGELFFGEGSRLTVL.